These 29 T cell receptor beta chains were sequenced from one sample in a study of blood T cells in healthy people across ages. A second PCR of about 7 to 11 cycles used a sample-barcoded 5' primer and a J-beta primer mix. TCRdb recomputed calls from the 5' RACE reads with MiXCR, one row per CDR3 protein. Of approximately 780,000 distinct CDR3 sequences listed, roughly 25% were seen once; the top ten hold 2.5% to 3.5%. The sample was also reused in another study, on T cells of mothers and their children.

Sequenced material: blood. The source is a boy aged 5-17 years in good health.

This clonotype was seen at least ten times. This chain links TRBV7-8 with TRBJ2-7; TRBD1 aligns across 7 bases. This CDR3 region has 14 residues. J lost 1 base, V lost 2 bases, and 2 bases had no gene match. Germline CDR1 SGHVS, CDR2 FQNEAQ. The CDR3 coding sequence is TGTGCCAGCAGCTTACTACAGGGGTCCTACGAGCAGTACTTC. Amino acids: CASSLLQGSYEQYF.

The chain combines TRBV7-3 with TRBJ2-2; a possible D gene is TRBD1 (6 bases). Trimming shortened V by 5 bases and J by 4 bases, and 17 bases separated the two germline ends. The CDR3 consists of 16 residues. The germline CDR1 and CDR2 sequences are SGHTA and FQGTGA. For the CDR3, the DNA is TGTGCCAGCAGCACGATTTCAGGGGTGGGCACCGGGGAGCTGTTTTTT. Amino acids: CASSTISGVGTGELFF.

This clonotype was counted only a few times. The chain recombines TRBV9 with TRBJ2-6; TRBD1 might be the D (6 bases). The length of the CDR3 is 16 residues. V lost 4 bases to trimming and J lost 2 bases, with 13 bases between them. Looked up from germline, CDR1 is SGDLS and CDR2 is YYNGEE. The CDR3 protein is CASSLRGTAGANVLTF. Written as DNA, the CDR3 is TGTGCCAGCAGCCTGAGGGGGACGGCTGGGGCCAACGTCCTGACTTTC.

This clonotype came up a few times. The chain combines TRBV4-2 with TRBJ2-1; 7 nucleotides match TRBD1. The CDR3 is 17 residues long. Germline trimming cut 1 base from V and 2 bases from J; bases unmatched to any gene: 8. Germline V gene sequence: CDR1 LGHNA, CDR2 YNFKEQ. CDR3 DNA sequence: TGTGCCAGCAGCCAAGGCCGTCGACAGGGCACCTACAATGAGCAGTTCTTC. The encoded protein is CASSQGRRQGTYNEQFF.

The chain links TRBV12-3 or TRBV12-4 to TRBJ1-1, with 7 nucleotides matching TRBD1. This CDR3 has 14 amino acids. J lost 7 bases, V lost 5 bases, and 10 bases had no gene match. The CDR3 DNA follows: TGTGCCAGCAGTCCCCAGACAGGGCGCTATGAAGCTTTCTTT. This sequence encodes CASSPQTGRYEAFF.

The V call is TRBV2, the J call TRBJ1-2; 9 bases fit TRBD1. Germline lookup yields CDR1 SNHLY and CDR2 FYNNEI. Trimming cost V 6 bases and J 1 base; bases outside gene matches: 12. CDR3 length: 17 amino acids. This CDR3 is CASRAPSGQGRNYGYTF. CDR3 coding DNA: TGTGCCAGCAGGGCCCCCTCCGGACAGGGGCGTAACTATGGCTACACCTTC.

This sequence joins TRBV7-2 and TRBJ2-1; 8 nucleotides align to TRBD2. Unmatched junction bases numbered 6, after V lost 2 bases and J lost 9 bases. The CDR3 covers 14 residues. Germline CDR1 is SGHTA and CDR2 is FQGNSA. The CDR3 here is CASSLISGVSEQFF. The CDR3 region has the DNA TGTGCCAGCAGCTTAATTAGCGGGGTTAGTGAGCAGTTCTTC. The full variable domain, with the rest looked up from reference TRBV7-2 and TRBJ2-1, is GAGVSQSPSNKVTEKGKDVELRCDPISGHTALYWYRQSLGQGLEFLIYFQGNSAPDKSGLPSDRFSAERTGGSVSTLTIQRTQQEDSAVYLCASSLISGVSEQFFGPGTRLTVL.

In this sample, this clonotype turned up a few times. J is TRBJ2-3 and V is TRBV7-6, with D maybe TRBD2 (5 bases). The CDR3 contains 16 residues. The germline V gene encodes CDR1 SGHVS and CDR2 FNYEAQ. The V gene lost 5 bases and the J gene lost 7 bases, with 22 bases spanning the gap. The DNA of the CDR3 is TGTGCCAGCAGCCCCTCCCGCGGGCTCTCCACGAATACGCAGTATTTT. Residues: CASSPSRGLSTNTQYF.

CDR3 in DNA: TGTGCCAGCAGCCAAGAGAGGGGGCGGAGCTCCTACGAGCAGTACTTC. It specifies CASSQERGRSSYEQYF. The V call is TRBV4-2, the J call TRBJ2-7; 7 bases map to TRBD1. V lost 0 bases, J lost 0 bases, and 5 bases stayed unmatched. Germline values: CDR1 LGHNA, CDR2 YNFKEQ. The CDR3 contains 16 residues.

The chain is built from TRBV28 and TRBJ2-7, with D possibly matching TRBD2 (6 bases). V lost 5 bases, J lost 2 bases, and 19 bases lay in between. The V gene's germline CDR1 is MDHEN and CDR2 SYDVKM. This CDR3 comprises 16 residues. The CDR3 loop is CASSPSGGTGTYEQYF. For the CDR3, the DNA is TGTGCCAGCAGTCCCTCTGGGGGGACGGGGACCTACGAGCAGTACTTC. Supplemented by reference TRBV28 and TRBJ2-7, the full variable domain reads DVKVTQSSRYLVKRTGEKVFLECVQDMDHENMFWYRQDPGLGLRLIYFSYDVKMKEKGDIPEGYSVSREKKERFSLILESASTNQTSMYLCASSPSGGTGTYEQYFGPGTRLTVT.

V is TRBV6-5 and J is TRBJ2-2; a weak D match, TRBD2 (5 bases). This CDR3 contains 14 residues. Germline lookup yields CDR1 MNHEY and CDR2 SVGAGI. Trimming left V 2 bases short and J 7 bases short, with 11 bases between. The CDR3 spells CASSYPRGGGELFF. CDR3 nucleotides: TGTGCCAGCAGTTACCCGCGCGGAGGCGGGGAGCTGTTTTTT.

This chain joins TRBV28 and TRBJ1-2; tentative D call: TRBD1 (5 bases). With 4 bases removed from V and 4 bases from J, the gap between germline ends came to 13 bases. Germline V gene lookup returns CDR1 MDHEN and CDR2 SYDVKM. The CDR3 sequence is 14 residues long. CDR3 residues: CASSSGGTIYGYTF. CDR3 DNA sequence: TGTGCCAGCAGTTCTGGGGGGACTATCTATGGCTACACCTTC.

The chain recombines TRBV7-9 with TRBJ2-3; no firm D call. The ends were cut back, 5 bases at V and 4 bases at J, with 10 bases in the middle. This CDR3 region has 13 residues. Germline V gives CDR1 SEHNR, CDR2 FQNEAQ (reference sequence). The CDR3 nucleotides are TGTGCCAGCAGCCCGGGCTTGCCAGATACGCAGTATTTT. Translation gives CASSPGLPDTQYF.

This clonotype was recorded a few times. This chain links TRBV6-5 with TRBJ2-7; D not certain. V shed 6 bases and J shed 4 bases, with 16 bases lying between them. Germline V lookup: CDR1 MNHEY, CDR2 SVGAGI. The CDR3 spans 14 residues. CDR3 loop: CASSLARYGYEQYF. As DNA, the CDR3 is TGTGCCAGCAGCCTGGCGAGGTATGGGTACGAGCAGTACTTC.

As DNA, the CDR3 is TGTGCCAGCAGCTTGTACAGGGTTAGAACCGGGGGGTCATACGAGCAGTACTTC. Protein: CASSLYRVRTGGSYEQYF. This sequence joins TRBV7-8 and TRBJ2-7, with D maybe TRBD2 (7 bases). CDR1 is SGHVS and CDR2 is FQNEAQ in the germline V gene. V gave up 3 bases and J gave up 4 bases, with 25 bases separating them. There are 18 residues in the CDR3.

The J gene is TRBJ2-2, the V gene TRBV7-9; D is undetermined. V was pared by 5 bases and J by 2 bases, with 15 bases between. The germline V gene encodes CDR1 SEHNR and CDR2 FQNEAQ (reference sequence). This CDR3 region has 16 residues. The DNA of the CDR3 is TGTGCCAGCAGCCCGAGGTCGTGGTTTAACACCGGGGAGCTGTTTTTT. Protein: CASSPRSWFNTGELFF.

This chain uses TRBV12-3 or TRBV12-4 with TRBJ2-2, with 9 bases lining up with TRBD1. This CDR3 has 15 amino acids. J was trimmed by 5 bases and V by 10 bases; bases with no gene match: 11. The DNA for the CDR3 is TGTGCCATCATCCGGGACAGGGCTACAACCGGGGAGCTGTTTTTT. Protein product: CAIIRDRATTGELFF.

This chain connects TRBV9 to TRBJ1-2, with D maybe TRBD1 (5 bases). The V end was cut by 3 bases, the J end by 4 bases, with 10 bases between. From germline, CDR1 is SGDLS and CDR2 YYNGEE. This CDR3 is built from 13 residues. The chain's CDR3 is CASSGGGIYGYTF. In DNA, the CDR3 is TGTGCCAGCAGCGGGGGCGGGATCTATGGCTACACCTTC.

Only one count was recorded for this clonotype. J is TRBJ2-7 and V is TRBV5-1; possibly TRBD2 for D (6 bases). V lost 3 bases to trimming and J lost 4 bases, with 14 bases between them. Germline assignment: CDR1 SGHRS and CDR2 YFSETQ. The CDR3 spans 14 residues. This CDR3 is CASSSEAGKYEQYF. DNA of the CDR3: TGCGCCAGCAGCTCCGAGGCGGGGAAATACGAGCAGTACTTC.

This clonotype was seen a handful of times. This rearrangement joins TRBV2 to TRBJ1-1; D ambiguous. CDR1 is SNHLY, CDR2 FYNNEI, per germline. V lost 3 bases and J 9 bases, leaving 11 bases between the germline ends. The CDR3 spans 12 residues. CDR3 region: CASSDSSTQAFF. CDR3 bases: TGTGCCAGCAGTGACTCCTCGACACAAGCTTTCTTT.

This clonotype was picked up a small number of times. V usage is TRBV20-1 and J usage is TRBJ2-1; no clear D gene. Matching the DNA end better, TRBJ2-5 makes the J call doubtful. The V gene's germline CDR1 is DFQATT and CDR2 SNEGSKA (reference sequence). The CDR3 totals 12 residues. CDR3 DNA sequence: TGCAGTGCTAGCTACTTTGAAGAGACCCAGTACTTC. Protein sequence: CSASYFEETQYF.

This clonotype was picked up many times. This chain's CDR3 is CASPRTAAGGLETQYF. DNA for the CDR3: TGTGCCAGCCCTCGAACCGCGGCGGGGGGGTTAGAGACCCAGTACTTC. The chain employs TRBV2 and TRBJ2-5, with 9 bases matching TRBD2. This CDR3 comprises 16 residues. V trimming: 8 bases; J trimming: 4 bases; junction bases outside the gene matches: 14. Per the germline V gene, CDR1 is SNHLY and CDR2 is FYNNEI. The entire variable domain, with the rest obtained from reference TRBV2 and TRBJ2-5, is as follows: EPEVTQTPSHQVTQMGQEVILRCVPISNHLYFYWYRQILGQKVEFLVSFYNNEISEKSEIFDDQFSVERPDGSNFTLKIRSTKLEDSAMYFCASPRTAAGGLETQYFGPGTRLLVL.

The chain couples TRBV12-3 or TRBV12-4 to TRBJ2-5; 7 bases are a match to TRBD2. V was pared by 6 bases and J by 7 bases, with 11 bases of the junction left unmatched. The CDR3 contains 14 residues. The CDR3 spells CASSSWDYPGTQYF. The CDR3 coding sequence is TGTGCCAGCAGCTCCTGGGACTACCCAGGGACCCAGTACTTC.

This clonotype has only a few counts. A read error may produce the germline difference seen at one junction end. V is TRBV15 and J is TRBJ1-1; perhaps TRBD1 as D (5 bases). CDR3 length: 14 residues. In germline, CDR1 is LNHNV, CDR2 YYDKDF (reference sequence). The CDR3 loop is CATSRAGTDTEAFF. DNA of the CDR3: TGCGCCACCAGCCGAGCAGGGACGGACACTGAAGCTTTCTTT.

The V gene is TRBV12-3 or TRBV12-4, the J gene TRBJ1-4; TRBD1 agrees at 8 bases. V lost 4 bases, J lost 5 bases, and 6 bases stayed unmatched. The CDR3 contains 15 residues. The CDR3 loop reads CASSWTGKINEKLFF. CDR3 bases: TGTGCCAGCAGTTGGACAGGGAAAATAAATGAAAAACTGTTTTTT.

V usage is TRBV5-5 and J usage is TRBJ1-2, with D perhaps TRBD1 (5 bases). Per the germline V gene, CDR1 is SGHKS and CDR2 is YYEKEE (reference sequence). V was shortened by 2 bases and J by 6 bases, with 20 bases between the two germline ends. This CDR3 spans 16 amino acids. The CDR3: CASSLGAGSPLNGYTF. CDR3 DNA: TGTGCCAGCAGCTTAGGGGCAGGGAGCCCTCTAAATGGCTACACCTTC.

The rearrangement joins TRBV6-1 to TRBJ1-5; 7 bases map to TRBD1. The V and J ends lost 4 bases and 3 bases, in that order; junction bases with no gene match: 6. This CDR3 is 15 amino acids long. The V gene's germline CDR1 is MNHNS and CDR2 SASEGT. CDR3 sequence: CASSGHRGNNQPQHF. Here the CDR3 DNA reads TGTGCCAGCAGTGGACACAGGGGAAACAATCAGCCCCAGCATTTT.

The chain carries TRBV15 and TRBJ1-6; TRBD1 is a possible D gene (6 bases). V was clipped by 0 bases and J by 6 bases, with 12 bases between them. CDR3 size: 16 residues. Germline V gives CDR1 LNHNV, CDR2 YYDKDF (reference sequence). CDR3 coding DNA: TGTGCCACCAGCAGAGAGAAGGACAGTCTTAATTCACCCCTCCACTTT. Protein product: CATSREKDSLNSPLHF. Full variable domain (outside the CDR3, taken from reference TRBV15 and TRBJ1-6): DAMVIQNPRYQVTQFGKPVTLSCSQTLNHNVMYWYQQKSSQAPKLLFHYYDKDFNNEADTPDNFQSRRPNTSFCFLDIRSPGLGDTAMYLCATSREKDSLNSPLHFGNGTRLTVT.

This CDR3 is CASSLSVLEKLFF. The DNA of the CDR3 is TGCGCCAGCAGCCTTTCAGTGCTAGAAAAACTGTTTTTT. J is TRBJ1-4 and V is TRBV4-1; D unresolved. V lost 4 bases, J lost 8 bases, and 11 bases lay in between. Germline CDR1 MGHRA, CDR2 YSYEKL. The CDR3 extends over 13 amino acids.